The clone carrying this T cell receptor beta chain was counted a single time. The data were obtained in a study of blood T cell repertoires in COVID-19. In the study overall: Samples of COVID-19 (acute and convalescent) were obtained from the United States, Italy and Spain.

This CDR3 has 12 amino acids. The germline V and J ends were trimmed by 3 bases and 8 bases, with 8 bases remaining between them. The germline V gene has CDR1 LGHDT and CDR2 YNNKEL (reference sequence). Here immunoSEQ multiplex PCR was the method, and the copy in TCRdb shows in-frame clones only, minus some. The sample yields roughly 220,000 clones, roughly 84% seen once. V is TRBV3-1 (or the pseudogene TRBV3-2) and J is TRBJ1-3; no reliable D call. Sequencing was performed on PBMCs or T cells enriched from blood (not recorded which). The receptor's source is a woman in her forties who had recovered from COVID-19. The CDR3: CASSQRPDTIYF. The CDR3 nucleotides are TGTGCCAGCAGCCAGAGGCCGGACACCATATATTTT.